This T cell receptor beta chain emerged from a study of identical twins. Via MiXCR, TCRdb re-called the 5' RACE reads, giving one row per CDR3 protein. This repertoire shows 1.5 million to 2 million distinct CDR3 sequences, under 35% found once; its top ten account for about 0.27%. There are a few counts of this clonotype. What was sequenced was cord blood. The clonotype originates from a newborn girl in good health.

DNA of the CDR3: TGTGCCAGCAGTCCAGATCCCGGGACAGGGGAGCAGTACTTC. Protein product: CASSPDPGTGEQYF. V gene TRBV12-3 or TRBV12-4 combines with J gene TRBJ2-7, with 9 nucleotides matching TRBD1. The CDR3 spans 14 residues. With 5 bases clipped from V and 7 bases from J, the junction kept 9 bases outside the gene matches.